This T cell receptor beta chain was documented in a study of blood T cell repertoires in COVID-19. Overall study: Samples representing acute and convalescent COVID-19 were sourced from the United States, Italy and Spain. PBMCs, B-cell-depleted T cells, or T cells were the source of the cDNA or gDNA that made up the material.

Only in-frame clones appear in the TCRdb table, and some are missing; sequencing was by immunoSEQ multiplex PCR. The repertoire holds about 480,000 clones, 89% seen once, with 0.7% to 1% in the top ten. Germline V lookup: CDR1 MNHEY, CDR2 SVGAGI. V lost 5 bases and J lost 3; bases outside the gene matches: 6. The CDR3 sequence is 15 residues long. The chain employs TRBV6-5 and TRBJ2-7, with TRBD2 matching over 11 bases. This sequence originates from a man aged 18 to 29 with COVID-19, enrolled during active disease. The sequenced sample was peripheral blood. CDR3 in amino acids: CASSRGTSGSYEQYF. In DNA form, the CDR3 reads TGTGCCAGCAGTAGGGGAACTAGCGGGAGCTACGAGCAGTACTTC.